What follows is one T cell receptor beta chain and its context. Its antigen is unknown. Carrying UMI labels, the TRB cDNA libraries were prepared through 5' RACE. After re-calling the 5' RACE reads, TCRdb lists one entry per CDR3 protein, DNA absent. The sample shows 84,000 or so distinct CDR3 sequences, and 0.62% sits with its ten largest clones. These data come from a study of CXCR3-negative and CXCR3-positive naive CD8 T cells. Study-wide background: The libraries together contributed 140 million or so TRB reads, each supplying about 1.5 +/- 0.3 million. The study's findings and limits: Naive cells with CXCR3 showed TRB CDR3s that were more hydrophobic than those in CXCR3-negative naive cells. Naive cells used TRBV-TRBJ genes in much the same way whether CXCR3-negative or CXCR3-positive; memory cells did not.

Germline CDR1 and CDR2: MDHEN and SYDVKM. The CDR3 is made up of 12 amino acids. What was sequenced was naive CXCR3+ CD8+ T cells from blood. Subset specified: CD45RO-CCR7+CD27+CD95- naive CD8+ T cells expressing CXCR3 (TNR3+). The sequence derives from a human donor in good health. Some clones in this sample may be carry-over from other donors' samples. The chain uses TRBV28 and TRBJ2-3; TCRdb calls TRBD1, which cannot be checked without DNA. CDR3 in amino acids: CASRTGEGTQYF. Drawing the rest from reference TRBV28 and TRBJ2-3, the complete variable domain is DVKVTQSSRYLVKRTGEKVFLECVQDMDHENMFWYRQDPGLGLRLIYFSYDVKMKEKGDIPEGYSVSREKKERFSLILESASTNQTSMYLCASRTGEGTQYFGPGTRLTVL.